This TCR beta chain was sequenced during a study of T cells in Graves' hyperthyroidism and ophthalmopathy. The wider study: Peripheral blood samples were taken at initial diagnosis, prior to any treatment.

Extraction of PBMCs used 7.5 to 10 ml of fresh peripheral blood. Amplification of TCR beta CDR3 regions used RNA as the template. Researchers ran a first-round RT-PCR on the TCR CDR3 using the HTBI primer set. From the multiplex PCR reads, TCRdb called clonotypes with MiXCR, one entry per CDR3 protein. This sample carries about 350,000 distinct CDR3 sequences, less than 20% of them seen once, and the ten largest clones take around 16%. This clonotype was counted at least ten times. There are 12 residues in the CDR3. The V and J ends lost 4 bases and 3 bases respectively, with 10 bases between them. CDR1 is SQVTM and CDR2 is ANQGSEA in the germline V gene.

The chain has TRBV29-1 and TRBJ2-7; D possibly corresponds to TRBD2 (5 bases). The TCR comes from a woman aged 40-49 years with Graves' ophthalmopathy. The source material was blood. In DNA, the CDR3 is TGCAGCGTTGTTGAGGGAATCTACGAGCAGTACTTC. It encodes CSVVEGIYEQYF.